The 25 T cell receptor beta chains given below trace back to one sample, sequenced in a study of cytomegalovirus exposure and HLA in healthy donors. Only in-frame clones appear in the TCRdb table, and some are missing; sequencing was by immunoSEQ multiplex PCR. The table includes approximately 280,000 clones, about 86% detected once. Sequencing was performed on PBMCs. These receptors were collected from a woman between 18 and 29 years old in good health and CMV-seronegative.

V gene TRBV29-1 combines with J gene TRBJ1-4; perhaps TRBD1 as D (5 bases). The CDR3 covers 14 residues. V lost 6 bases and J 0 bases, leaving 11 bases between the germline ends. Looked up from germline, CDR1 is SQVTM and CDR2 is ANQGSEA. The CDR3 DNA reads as TGCAGCGTCGATCAGGGAACAACTAATGAAAAACTGTTTTTT. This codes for CSVDQGTTNEKLFF.

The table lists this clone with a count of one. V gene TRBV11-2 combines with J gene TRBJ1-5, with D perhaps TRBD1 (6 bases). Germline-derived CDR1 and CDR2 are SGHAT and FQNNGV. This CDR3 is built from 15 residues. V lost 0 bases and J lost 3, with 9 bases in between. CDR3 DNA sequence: TGTGCCAGCAGCTTAGAACGGACAGCCAATCAGCCCCAGCATTTT. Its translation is CASSLERTANQPQHF.

CDR3 residues: CASSRGGQITDTQYF. Here the CDR3 DNA reads TGCGCCAGCAGTAGAGGGGGTCAGATCACAGATACGCAGTATTTT. The chain links TRBV5-1 to TRBJ2-3; D is possibly TRBD1 (6 bases). V lost 5 bases, J lost 2 bases, and 15 bases lay in between. CDR3 length: 15 amino acids. The germline V gene encodes CDR1 SGHRS and CDR2 YFSETQ.

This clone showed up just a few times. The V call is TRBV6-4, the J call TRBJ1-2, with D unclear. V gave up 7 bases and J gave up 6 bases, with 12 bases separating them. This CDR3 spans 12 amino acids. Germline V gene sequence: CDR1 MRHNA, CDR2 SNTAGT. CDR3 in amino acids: CASKSTTNGYTF. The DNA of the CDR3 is TGTGCCAGCAAGTCAACCACTAATGGCTACACCTTC.

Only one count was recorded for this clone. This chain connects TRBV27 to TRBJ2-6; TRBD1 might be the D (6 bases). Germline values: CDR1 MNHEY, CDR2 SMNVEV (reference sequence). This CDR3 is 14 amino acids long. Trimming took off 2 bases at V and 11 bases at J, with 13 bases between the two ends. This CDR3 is CASSLRRQGHVLTF. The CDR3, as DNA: TGTGCCAGCAGTTTAAGGCGCCAGGGGCACGTCCTGACTTTC.

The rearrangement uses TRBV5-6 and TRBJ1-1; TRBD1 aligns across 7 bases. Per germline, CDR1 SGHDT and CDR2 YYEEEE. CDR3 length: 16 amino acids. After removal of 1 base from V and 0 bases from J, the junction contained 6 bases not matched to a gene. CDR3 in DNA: TGTGCCAGCAGCTTGCGGACAGGACTAATGAACACTGAAGCTTTCTTT. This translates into CASSLRTGLMNTEAFF.

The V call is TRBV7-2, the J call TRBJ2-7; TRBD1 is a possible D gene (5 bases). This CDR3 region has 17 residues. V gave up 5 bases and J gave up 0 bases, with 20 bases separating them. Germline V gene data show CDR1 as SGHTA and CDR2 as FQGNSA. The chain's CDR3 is CASSTPPTGPSSYEQYF. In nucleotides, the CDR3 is TGTGCCAGCAGCACACCGCCCACAGGTCCAAGCTCCTACGAGCAGTACTTC.

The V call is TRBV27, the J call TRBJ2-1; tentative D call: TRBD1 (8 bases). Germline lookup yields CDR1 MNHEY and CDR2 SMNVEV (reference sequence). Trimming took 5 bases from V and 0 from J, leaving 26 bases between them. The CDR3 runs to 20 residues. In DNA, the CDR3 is TGTGCCAGCAGTACCTCTTCGACAGGGGAGGGAAGGAACTCCTACAATGAGCAGTTCTTC. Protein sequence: CASSTSSTGEGRNSYNEQFF.

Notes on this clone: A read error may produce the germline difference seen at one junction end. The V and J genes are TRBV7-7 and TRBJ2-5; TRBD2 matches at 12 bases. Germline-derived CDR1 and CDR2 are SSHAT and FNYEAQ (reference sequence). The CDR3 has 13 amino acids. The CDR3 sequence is CASTSTSGGLQYF. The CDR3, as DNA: TGTGCTAGCACCTCGACTAGCGGGGGCCTCCAGTACTTC. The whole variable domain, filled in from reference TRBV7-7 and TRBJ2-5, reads GAGVSQSPRYKVTKRGQDVTLRCDPISSHATLYWYQQALGQGPEFLTYFNYEAQPDKSGLPSDRFSAERPEGSISTLTIQRTEQRDSAMYRCASTSTSGGLQYFGPGTRLLVL.

CDR3 sequence: CASSIGAGGGKLFF. In DNA form, the CDR3 reads TGTGCCAGTAGTATAGGGGCAGGGGGAGGAAAACTGTTTTTT. The V call is TRBV19, the J call TRBJ1-4, with 7 bases lining up with TRBD1. The V segment lost 1 base and the J segment 10 bases; nucleotides outside the gene matches: 6. The CDR3 has 14 residues. CDR1 and CDR2 from the germline V gene are LNHDA and SQIVND (reference sequence).

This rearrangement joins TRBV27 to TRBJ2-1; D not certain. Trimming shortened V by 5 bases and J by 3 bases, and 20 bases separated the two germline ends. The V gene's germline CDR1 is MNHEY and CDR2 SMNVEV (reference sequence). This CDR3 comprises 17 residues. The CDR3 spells CASSPPLRFSHYNEQFF. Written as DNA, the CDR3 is TGTGCCAGCAGTCCCCCACTGAGGTTTAGTCACTACAATGAGCAGTTCTTC.

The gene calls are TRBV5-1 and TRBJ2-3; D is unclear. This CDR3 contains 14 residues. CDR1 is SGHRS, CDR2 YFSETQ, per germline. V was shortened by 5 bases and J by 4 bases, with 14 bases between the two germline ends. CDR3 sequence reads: CASRGSDGADTQYF. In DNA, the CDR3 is TGCGCCAGCAGAGGAAGCGATGGCGCAGATACGCAGTATTTT.

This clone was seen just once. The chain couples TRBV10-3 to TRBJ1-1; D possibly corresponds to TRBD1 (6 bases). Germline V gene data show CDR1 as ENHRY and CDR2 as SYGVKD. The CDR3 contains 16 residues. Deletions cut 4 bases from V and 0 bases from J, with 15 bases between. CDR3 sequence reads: CAISVAGQSMNTEAFF. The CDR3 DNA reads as TGTGCCATCAGTGTCGCAGGACAGTCCATGAACACTGAAGCTTTCTTT.

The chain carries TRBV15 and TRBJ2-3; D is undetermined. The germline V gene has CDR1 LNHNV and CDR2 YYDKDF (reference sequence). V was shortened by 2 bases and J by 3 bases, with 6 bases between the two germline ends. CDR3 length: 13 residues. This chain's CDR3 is CATSRQRTDTQYF. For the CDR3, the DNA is TGTGCCACCAGCAGACAACGGACAGATACGCAGTATTTT.

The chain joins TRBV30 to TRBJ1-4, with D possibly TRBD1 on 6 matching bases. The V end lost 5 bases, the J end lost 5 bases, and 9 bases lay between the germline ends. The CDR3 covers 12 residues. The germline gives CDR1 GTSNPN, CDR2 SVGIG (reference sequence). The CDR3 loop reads CAWGQLNEKLFF. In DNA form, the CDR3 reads TGTGCCTGGGGACAGTTAAATGAAAAACTGTTTTTT.

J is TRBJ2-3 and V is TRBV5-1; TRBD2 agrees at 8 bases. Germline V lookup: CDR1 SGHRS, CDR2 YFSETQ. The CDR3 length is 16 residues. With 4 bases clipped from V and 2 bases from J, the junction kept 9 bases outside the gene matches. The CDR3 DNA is TGCGCCAGCAGCGTAGAGCGGGGGACGCTCACAGATACGCAGTATTTT. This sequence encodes CASSVERGTLTDTQYF. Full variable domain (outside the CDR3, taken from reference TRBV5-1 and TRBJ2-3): KAGVTQTPRYLIKTRGQQVTLSCSPISGHRSVSWYQQTPGQGLQFLFEYFSETQRNKGNFPGRFSGRQFSNSRSEMNVSTLELGDSALYLCASSVERGTLTDTQYFGPGTRLTVL.

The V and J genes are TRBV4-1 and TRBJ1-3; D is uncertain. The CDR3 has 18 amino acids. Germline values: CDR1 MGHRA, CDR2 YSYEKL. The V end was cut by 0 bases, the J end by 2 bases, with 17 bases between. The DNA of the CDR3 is TGCGCCAGCAGCCAAGATCGGTCCCCCTCTGAGCCTGGAAACACCATATATTTT. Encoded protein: CASSQDRSPSEPGNTIYF.

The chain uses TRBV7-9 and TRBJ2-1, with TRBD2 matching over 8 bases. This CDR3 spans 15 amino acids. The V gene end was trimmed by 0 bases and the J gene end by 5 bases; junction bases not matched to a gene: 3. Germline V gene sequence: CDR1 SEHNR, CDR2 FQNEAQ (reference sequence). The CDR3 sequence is CASSLARLANNEQFF. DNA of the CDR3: TGTGCCAGCAGCTTAGCAAGACTAGCGAACAATGAGCAGTTCTTC.

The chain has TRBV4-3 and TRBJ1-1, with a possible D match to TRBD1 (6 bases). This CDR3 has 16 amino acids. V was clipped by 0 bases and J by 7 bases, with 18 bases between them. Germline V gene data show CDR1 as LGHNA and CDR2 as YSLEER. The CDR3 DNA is TGCGCCAGCAGCCAAGATCGAGGGGGGGGCCTGCGTGAAGCTTTCTTT. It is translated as CASSQDRGGGLREAFF.

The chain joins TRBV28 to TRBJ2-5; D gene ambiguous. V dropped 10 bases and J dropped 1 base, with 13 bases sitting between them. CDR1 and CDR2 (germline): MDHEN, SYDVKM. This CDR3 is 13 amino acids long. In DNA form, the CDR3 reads TGTGCCATGGGCCCCCGTTCCCAAGAGACCCAGTACTTC. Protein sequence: CAMGPRSQETQYF.

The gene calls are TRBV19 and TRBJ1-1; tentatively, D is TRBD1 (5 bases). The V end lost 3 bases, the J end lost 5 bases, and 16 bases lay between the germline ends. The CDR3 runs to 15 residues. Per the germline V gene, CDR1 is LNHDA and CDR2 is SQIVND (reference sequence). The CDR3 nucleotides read TGTGCCAGTAGTATCGGCGGGGGAGGTGTAACTGAAGCTTTCTTT. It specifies CASSIGGGGVTEAFF.

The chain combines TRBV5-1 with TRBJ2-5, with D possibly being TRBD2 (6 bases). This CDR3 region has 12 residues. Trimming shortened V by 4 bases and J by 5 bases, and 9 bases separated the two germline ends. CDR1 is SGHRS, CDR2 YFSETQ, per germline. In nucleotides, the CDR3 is TGCGCCAGCAGCCGGGACTCTGAGACCCAGTACTTC. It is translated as CASSRDSETQYF.

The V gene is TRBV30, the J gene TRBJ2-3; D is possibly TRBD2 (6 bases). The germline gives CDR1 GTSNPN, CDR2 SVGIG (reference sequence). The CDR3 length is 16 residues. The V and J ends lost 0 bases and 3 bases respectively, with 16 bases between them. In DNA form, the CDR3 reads TGTGCCTGGAGTGTACGTGGGGGGACTTTTACAGATACGCAGTATTTT. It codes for CAWSVRGGTFTDTQYF.

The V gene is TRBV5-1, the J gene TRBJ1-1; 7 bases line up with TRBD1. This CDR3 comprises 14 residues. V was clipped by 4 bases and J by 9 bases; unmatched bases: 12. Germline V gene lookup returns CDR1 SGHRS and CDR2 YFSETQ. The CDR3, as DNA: TGCGCCAGCAGCCCGCTCGACCTACAGGGGAAAGCTTTCTTT. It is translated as CASSPLDLQGKAFF.

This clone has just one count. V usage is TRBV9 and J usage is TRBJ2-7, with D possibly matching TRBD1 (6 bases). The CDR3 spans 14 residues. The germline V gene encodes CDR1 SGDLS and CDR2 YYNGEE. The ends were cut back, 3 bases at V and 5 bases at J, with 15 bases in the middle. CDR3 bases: TGTGCCAGCAGCGGTCCTAAGGGGGTCCACGAGCAGTACTTC. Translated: CASSGPKGVHEQYF.